This T cell receptor (beta chain) was recovered during a study of human T cells and chemical hapten exposure. J gave up 5 bases and V 7 bases, and 10 bases lay outside the gene matches. Germline V CDR1 and CDR2: SQVTM, ANQGSEA. The CDR3 contains 15 residues. Using its own MiXCR run on the RACE reads, TCRdb lists one record per CDR3 protein. The sample has about 74,000 distinct CDR3 sequences; around 15% are singletons. Described time point: pre-sensitization, week 0. As for treatment: therapeutic diphenylcyclopropenone sensitization with weekly scalp DPC. The receptor was derived from a woman between 50 and 59 years old with alopecia areata. Some clones in this sample may be carry-over from other donors' samples. The sequencing used whole blood, collected in connection with sensitization to the hapten diphenylcyclopropenone (DPC). The genes are TRBV29-1 and TRBJ1-3; TRBD1 matches at 11 bases. CDR3 sequence reads: CSAGNGQGARNTIYF. CDR3 nucleotide sequence: TGCAGCGCCGGAAATGGACAGGGGGCTCGAAACACCATATATTTT.